Below, 18 T cell receptor beta chains from the same sample are listed, as sequenced in a study of T cells after yellow fever vaccination. Each CDR3 protein gets one entry after TCRdb re-called the 5' RACE reads with MiXCR. The sample carries 200,000 to 300,000 distinct CDR3 sequences, approximately 3.8% recorded once. Specimen: PBMCs, collected 15 days after the yellow fever booster vaccination. Receptors originate from a man younger than 35 who received the YFV17D yellow fever vaccine.

This chain links TRBV30 with TRBJ1-1; perhaps TRBD1 as D (6 bases). Germline V gene lookup returns CDR1 GTSNPN and CDR2 SVGIG (reference sequence). This CDR3 spans 13 amino acids. The V end was cut by 5 bases, the J end by 8 bases, with 18 bases between. The CDR3 is CAWETTGYGEAFF. The CDR3 DNA is TGTGCCTGGGAAACTACAGGGTATGGCGAAGCTTTCTTT.

This clonotype was seen many times. The chain is built from TRBV7-6 and TRBJ2-3; D tentatively fits TRBD1 or TRBD2 (5 bases each). Trimming took off 0 bases at V and 6 bases at J, with 13 bases between the two ends. From germline, CDR1 is SGHVS and CDR2 FNYEAQ. The CDR3 is made up of 15 amino acids. The CDR3 reads CASSLAGTHTDTQYF. The CDR3 DNA reads as TGTGCCAGCAGCTTAGCCGGGACCCACACGGATACGCAGTATTTT.

This chain links TRBV30 with TRBJ2-7; D is perhaps TRBD2 (5 bases). V was shortened by 0 bases and J by 2 bases, with 8 bases between the two germline ends. Germline CDR1 reads GTSNPN; CDR2 reads SVGIG (reference sequence). The CDR3 length is 13 residues. This CDR3 reads CAWSVSGTYEQYF. The CDR3 nucleotides are TGTGCCTGGAGTGTATCCGGGACCTACGAGCAGTACTTC.

This clonotype was found many times. V usage is TRBV12-3 or TRBV12-4 and J usage is TRBJ2-7; D not certain. The CDR3 is 10 amino acids. Trimming took 8 bases from V and 0 from J, leaving 2 bases between them. CDR3 sequence (DNA): TGTGCCAGCGGCTCCTACGAGCAGTACTTC. This codes for CASGSYEQYF.

This clonotype has ten or more counts. The V and J genes are TRBV12-3 or TRBV12-4 and TRBJ2-5, with 9 bases that match TRBD1. The CDR3 is 14 residues long. V dropped 5 bases and J dropped 1; count of bases not matched to a gene: 2. In DNA form, the CDR3 reads TGTGCCAGCAGTGAGACAGGGGGCCAAGAGACCCAGTACTTC. Amino acid sequence: CASSETGGQETQYF.

This clonotype appeared many times. The rearrangement links TRBV5-1 to TRBJ2-6; D unclear. The CDR3 spans 13 residues. Germline V gives CDR1 SGHRS, CDR2 YFSETQ. V was pared by 7 bases and J by 2 bases, with 7 bases between. The CDR3 DNA follows: TGCGCCAGCCGCGACCCTGGGGCCAACGTCCTGACTTTC. This codes for CASRDPGANVLTF.

This clonotype was counted at least ten times. V is TRBV5-1 and J is TRBJ2-3; unclear D gene. In germline, CDR1 is SGHRS, CDR2 YFSETQ. V was trimmed by 0 bases and J by 6 bases, leaving 17 bases between them. This CDR3 comprises 16 residues. The CDR3 region is CASSLGGTELMDTQYF. In nucleotides, the CDR3 is TGCGCCAGCAGCTTGGGAGGAACGGAGTTGATGGATACGCAGTATTTT. The full variable domain, with the rest looked up from reference TRBV5-1 and TRBJ2-3, is KAGVTQTPRYLIKTRGQQVTLSCSPISGHRSVSWYQQTPGQGLQFLFEYFSETQRNKGNFPGRFSGRQFSNSRSEMNVSTLELGDSALYLCASSLGGTELMDTQYFGPGTRLTVL.

This clonotype was observed many times. The V gene is TRBV28, the J gene TRBJ2-1; either TRBD1 or TRBD2 may supply D (5 bases each). Trimming shortened V by 10 bases and J by 0 bases, and 10 bases separated the two germline ends. This CDR3 has 13 residues. CDR1 is MDHEN, CDR2 SYDVKM, per germline. CDR3 in amino acids: CAIRGRSYNEQFF. The CDR3 nucleotides read TGTGCCATACGGGGCCGCTCCTACAATGAGCAGTTCTTC.

This clonotype was seen many times. The rearrangement links TRBV10-2 to TRBJ1-1; no reliable D call. CDR3 length: 12 amino acids. Germline loops: CDR1 WSHSY, CDR2 SAAADI. The ends were cut back, 10 bases at V and 5 bases at J, with 14 bases in the middle. CDR3 amino acids: CAIVASGTEAFF. CDR3 nucleotide sequence: TGCGCCATCGTCGCGTCGGGGACTGAAGCTTTCTTT.

This clonotype was seen at least ten times. The chain carries TRBV7-9 and TRBJ2-7; TRBD1 or TRBD2 may be the D gene (5 bases each). V dropped 3 bases and J dropped 3 bases, with 15 bases sitting between them. The CDR3 sequence is 15 residues long. Germline CDR1 and CDR2: SEHNR and FQNEAQ (reference sequence). The CDR3 nucleotides read TGTGCCAGCAGCTTGAGTTCGGGGCGCCTCTACGAGCAGTACTTC. Amino acid sequence: CASSLSSGRLYEQYF. Variable domain in full (rest from reference TRBV7-9 and TRBJ2-7): DTGVSQNPRHKITKRGQNVTFRCDPISEHNRLYWYRQTLGQGPEFLTYFQNEAQLEKSRLLSDRFSAERPKGSFSTLEIQRTEQGDSAMYLCASSLSSGRLYEQYFGPGTRLTVT.

This clonotype came up many times. The chain combines TRBV12-3 or TRBV12-4 with TRBJ2-7, with D perhaps matching TRBD1 (5 bases). The CDR3 length is 14 residues. Between the trimmed V and J ends, which lost 6 bases and 2 bases, there was a span of 14 bases. The chain's CDR3 is CASSFQGRAYEQYF. The CDR3 coding sequence is TGTGCCAGCAGCTTCCAGGGAAGGGCCTACGAGCAGTACTTC.

This clonotype was seen many times. This chain links TRBV5-4 with TRBJ1-6; 8 nucleotides line up with TRBD1. The V segment lost 2 bases and the J segment 8 bases; nucleotides outside the gene matches: 9. Germline assignment: CDR1 SGHNT and CDR2 YYREEE (reference sequence). This CDR3 has 16 amino acids. In nucleotides, the CDR3 is TGTGCCAGCAGCTTTGCGGACAGGGTGGTGGATTCACCCCTCCACTTT. Its protein is CASSFADRVVDSPLHF.

This clonotype was found many times. This rearrangement joins TRBV4-1 to TRBJ2-7; D unclear. The germline V and J ends were trimmed by 0 bases and 7 bases, with 10 bases remaining between them. This CDR3 spans 13 amino acids. Germline V gene data show CDR1 as MGHRA and CDR2 as YSYEKL. CDR3 DNA sequence: TGCGCCAGCAGCCAAGATAACATCCAGGAGCAGTACTTC. Protein sequence: CASSQDNIQEQYF.

This clonotype came up a few times. The chain combines TRBV11-3 with TRBJ2-2, with TRBD2 identical over 10 bases. Unmatched junction bases numbered 3, after V lost 2 bases and J lost 6 bases. Per the germline V gene, CDR1 is SGHNT and CDR2 is YENEEA. The CDR3 extends over 15 amino acids. This chain's CDR3 is CASSLRTSGAGELFF. CDR3 coding DNA: TGTGCCAGCAGCTTAAGGACTAGCGGAGCCGGGGAGCTGTTTTTT. The full variable domain, its missing parts supplied by reference TRBV11-3 and TRBJ2-2, is EAGVVQSPRYKIIEKKQPVAFWCNPISGHNTLYWYLQNLGQGPELLIRYENEEAVDDSQLPKDRFSAERLKGVDSTLKIQPAELGDSAVYLCASSLRTSGAGELFFGEGSRLTVL.

Ten or more counts support this clonotype. The V gene is TRBV3-1, the J gene TRBJ2-7, with D perhaps TRBD2 (6 bases). The V end lost 0 bases, the J end lost 2 bases, and 14 bases lay between the germline ends. Germline V lookup: CDR1 LGHDT, CDR2 YNNKEL (reference sequence). The CDR3 contains 16 residues. The CDR3: CASSQEGRGMTYEQYF. The CDR3 DNA sequence: TGTGCCAGCAGCCAAGAAGGCCGGGGGATGACCTACGAGCAGTACTTC.

This clonotype showed up many times. The chain is built from TRBV5-3 and TRBJ2-1, with a possible D match to TRBD2 (6 bases). TRBV5-3 is an ORF; its function is uncertain. Trimming shortened V by 7 bases and J by 6 bases, and 14 bases separated the two germline ends. The CDR3 is 13 residues long. The CDR3 DNA sequence: TGTGCCAGACCCCCCCGCGGGGCCAATGAGCAGTTCTTC. Its protein product is CARPPRGANEQFF.

This clonotype was seen repeatedly, ten times or more. The V and J genes are TRBV7-9 and TRBJ2-7; 10 nucleotides agree with TRBD1. V trimming: 4 bases; J trimming: 7 bases; junction bases outside the gene matches: 10. The V gene's germline CDR1 is SEHNR and CDR2 FQNEAQ (reference sequence). The CDR3 sequence is 15 residues long. Here the CDR3 reads CASSSPGTGVDEQYF. CDR3 nucleotide sequence: TGTGCCAGCAGCTCCCCCGGGACAGGGGTAGATGAGCAGTACTTC.

This clonotype came up many times. The gene calls are TRBV6-1 and TRBJ2-7, with TRBD1 matching 8 bases. The J segment lost 4 bases and the V segment lost 0 bases, leaving 2 bases of the junction unmatched. CDR3 length: 14 amino acids. The V gene's germline CDR1 is MNHNS and CDR2 SASEGT. In DNA, the CDR3 is TGTGCCAGCAGTGAAGCCGGACAGGGTTACGAGCAGTACTTC. This sequence encodes CASSEAGQGYEQYF.